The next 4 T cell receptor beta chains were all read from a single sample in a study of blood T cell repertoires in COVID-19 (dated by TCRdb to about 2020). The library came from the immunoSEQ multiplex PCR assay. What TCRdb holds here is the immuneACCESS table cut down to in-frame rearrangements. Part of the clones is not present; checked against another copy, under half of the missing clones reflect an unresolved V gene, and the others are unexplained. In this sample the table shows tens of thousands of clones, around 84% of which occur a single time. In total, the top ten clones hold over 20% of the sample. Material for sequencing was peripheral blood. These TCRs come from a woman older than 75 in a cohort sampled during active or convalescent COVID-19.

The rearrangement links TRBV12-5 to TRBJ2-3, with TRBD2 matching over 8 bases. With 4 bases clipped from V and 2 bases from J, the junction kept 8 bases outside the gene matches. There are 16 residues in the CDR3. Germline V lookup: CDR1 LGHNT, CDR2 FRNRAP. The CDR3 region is CASGWNLAGFTDTQYF. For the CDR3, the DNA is TGTGCTAGTGGTTGGAACTTAGCGGGATTCACAGATACGCAGTATTTT.

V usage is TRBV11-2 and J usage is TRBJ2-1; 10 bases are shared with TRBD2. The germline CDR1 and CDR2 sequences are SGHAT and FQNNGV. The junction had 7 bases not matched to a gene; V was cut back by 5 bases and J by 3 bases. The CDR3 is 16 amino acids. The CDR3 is CASSKSSGSGYNEQFF. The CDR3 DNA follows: TGTGCCAGCAGCAAATCTAGCGGGAGTGGCTACAATGAGCAGTTCTTC. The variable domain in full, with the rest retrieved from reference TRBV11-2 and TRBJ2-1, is EAGVAQSPRYKIIEKRQSVAFWCNPISGHATLYWYQQILGQGPKLLIQFQNNGVVDDSQLPKDRFSAERLKGVDSTLKIQPAKLEDSAVYLCASSKSSGSGYNEQFFGPGTRLTVL.

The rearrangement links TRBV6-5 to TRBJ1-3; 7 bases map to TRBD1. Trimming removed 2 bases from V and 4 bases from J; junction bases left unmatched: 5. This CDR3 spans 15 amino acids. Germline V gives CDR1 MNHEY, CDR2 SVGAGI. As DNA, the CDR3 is TGTGCCAGCAGTTACGCCGCGGGACAGGGAAACACCATATATTTT. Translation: CASSYAAGQGNTIYF.

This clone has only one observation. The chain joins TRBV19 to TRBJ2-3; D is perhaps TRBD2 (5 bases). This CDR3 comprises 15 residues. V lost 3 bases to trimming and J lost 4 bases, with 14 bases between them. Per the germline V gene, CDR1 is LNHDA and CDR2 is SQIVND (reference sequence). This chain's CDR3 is CASSIRAVLADTQYF. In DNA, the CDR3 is TGTGCCAGTAGTATCAGAGCGGTCCTCGCAGATACGCAGTATTTT.